One sample yielded the 26 T cell receptor beta chains listed below, sequenced in a study of Graves' ophthalmopathy and Graves' hyperthyroidism. Using RNA transcripts, the TCR beta CDR3 regions were amplified. HTBI-primed first-round RT-PCR preceded second-round multiplex PCR. One entry per CDR3 protein, called by TCRdb with MiXCR from the multiplex PCR reads. The table records about 16,000 distinct CDR3 sequences, 46% of them present only once. Sequenced sample: peripheral blood. These receptors came from a woman in her thirties or forties with stable Graves' hyperthyroidism.

The sample holds one count of this clonotype. This chain links TRBV29-1 with TRBJ2-2; tentatively, D is TRBD2 (6 bases). The CDR3 loop spans 15 amino acids. The germline CDR1 and CDR2 sequences are SQVTM and ANQGSEA. Trimming stripped 3 bases from V and 7 bases from J, with 18 bases between. CDR3 nucleotides: TGCAGCGTTGAGGTTGGAAAGGCGGGAATCGGGGAGCTGTTTTTT. Amino acid sequence: CSVEVGKAGIGELFF.

This clonotype came up many times. The chain uses TRBV20-1 and TRBJ2-7; tentative D call: TRBD2 (5 bases). The CDR3 loop spans 11 amino acids. V shed 2 bases and J shed 4 bases, with 6 bases lying between them. Germline assignment: CDR1 DFQATT and CDR2 SNEGSKA (reference sequence). The CDR3 DNA follows: TGCAGTGCTAGACCGGGGTACGAGCAGTACTTC. This gives the protein CSARPGYEQYF.

This chain uses TRBV5-6 with TRBJ1-4, with a possible D match to TRBD1 (6 bases). V was cut by 2 bases and J by 8 bases, with 19 bases left in between. The CDR3 covers 16 residues. Germline V gives CDR1 SGHDT, CDR2 YYEEEE. CDR3: CASSFRTAERGEKLFF. The CDR3 nucleotides are TGTGCCAGCAGCTTCCGGACAGCGGAGAGGGGGGAAAAACTGTTTTTT.

This clonotype was observed a handful of times. The chain's CDR3 is CASRAGTVLWHF. CDR3 bases: TGTGCCAGCAGAGCCGGGACAGTATTGTGGCATTTT. J is TRBJ1-5 and V is TRBV28; the match to TRBD1 covers 7 bases. Germline CDR1 reads MDHEN; CDR2 reads SYDVKM. The CDR3 is 12 residues long. The V gene end was trimmed by 6 bases and the J gene end by 15 bases; junction bases not matched to a gene: 11.

This clonotype was counted ten times or more. This chain uses TRBV6-5 with TRBJ2-5; D is perhaps TRBD2 (6 bases). The germline CDR1 and CDR2 sequences are MNHEY and SVGAGI. This CDR3 spans 14 amino acids. V dropped 0 bases and J dropped 5 bases, with 10 bases sitting between them. Here the CDR3 DNA reads TGTGCCAGCAGTTACTCGGGGGGAGGCGAGACCCAGTACTTC. Translating it yields CASSYSGGGETQYF.

CDR3 amino acids: CASSLAGKGYEQYF. CDR3 DNA: TGTGCCAGCAGCCTGGCGGGAAAGGGATACGAGCAGTACTTC. This chain links TRBV7-3 with TRBJ2-7, with D maybe TRBD2 (6 bases). The CDR3 spans 14 residues. Germline V gives CDR1 SGHTA, CDR2 FQGTGA. Trimming cost V 5 bases and J 4 bases, with 15 bases left between them.

This clonotype appeared a few times. This rearrangement joins TRBV3-1 to TRBJ2-1, with D possibly TRBD2 on 7 matching bases. CDR1 and CDR2 from the germline V gene are LGHDT and YNNKEL (reference sequence). The CDR3 contains 18 residues. Trimming removed 2 bases at V and 2 bases at J, with 19 bases between. The CDR3 sequence: CASSQTLVLRGPYNEQFF. DNA for the CDR3: TGTGCCAGCAGCCAAACTTTAGTATTGCGGGGGCCCTACAATGAGCAGTTCTTC.

The chain joins TRBV3-1 to TRBJ2-2; D might be TRBD2 (5 bases). Germline assignment: CDR1 LGHDT and CDR2 YNNKEL (reference sequence). The V end lost 0 bases, the J end lost 5 bases, and 7 bases lay between the germline ends. This CDR3 is built from 14 residues. CDR3 in amino acids: CASSQERGTGELFF. CDR3 sequence (DNA): TGTGCCAGCAGCCAAGAACGGGGAACCGGGGAGCTGTTTTTT.

The gene calls are TRBV7-6 and TRBJ2-3; no definite D call. The CDR3 totals 13 residues. V was cut by 4 bases and J by 6 bases, with 11 bases left in between. Germline CDR1 SGHVS, CDR2 FNYEAQ. The CDR3 loop reads CASSSGLRDTQYF. In DNA form, the CDR3 reads TGTGCCAGCAGCTCCGGATTAAGGGATACGCAGTATTTT.

This clonotype was observed at least ten times. The rearrangement links TRBV9 to TRBJ2-1; weak D call: TRBD1 (5 bases). The CDR3 is made up of 14 amino acids. Trimming removed 0 bases at V and 1 base at J, with 5 bases between. CDR1 is SGDLS and CDR2 is YYNGEE in the germline V gene. CDR3 residues: CASSVEGSYNEQFF. CDR3 DNA sequence: TGTGCCAGCAGCGTAGAGGGGTCCTACAATGAGCAGTTCTTC.

The chain couples TRBV13 to TRBJ2-4, with 9 bases matching TRBD1. V lost 1 base to trimming and J lost 1 base; unmatched junction nucleotides: 5. The germline CDR1 and CDR2 sequences are PRHDT and FYEKMQ (reference sequence). The CDR3 is made up of 17 amino acids. The CDR3 sequence is CASSLVGDRGAKNIQYF. The CDR3, as DNA: TGTGCCAGCAGCTTAGTAGGCGACAGGGGGGCCAAAAACATTCAGTACTTC.

This chain connects TRBV20-1 to TRBJ2-7; D is perhaps TRBD1 (6 bases). The CDR3 length is 14 residues. Trimming shortened V by 5 bases and J by 3 bases, and 17 bases separated the two germline ends. Germline lookup yields CDR1 DFQATT and CDR2 SNEGSKA (reference sequence). The CDR3: CSALTGQGVYEQYF. In DNA form, the CDR3 reads TGCAGTGCTCTAACGGGACAAGGAGTCTACGAGCAGTACTTC.

The chain employs TRBV20-1 and TRBJ2-5; 10 bases are a match to TRBD2. This CDR3 spans 16 amino acids. Per germline, CDR1 DFQATT and CDR2 SNEGSKA (reference sequence). V trimming: 3 bases; J trimming: 5 bases; junction bases outside the gene matches: 12. The chain's CDR3 is CSARVGLAGVWETQYF. The CDR3 DNA is TGCAGTGCTAGGGTTGGGCTAGCGGGAGTCTGGGAGACCCAGTACTTC.

The genes are TRBV5-1 and TRBJ2-5, with no clear D. The germline V and J ends were trimmed by 1 base and 2 bases, with 21 bases remaining between them. Germline V gene sequence: CDR1 SGHRS, CDR2 YFSETQ. The CDR3 spans 18 residues. CDR3 protein: CASSLTPRVFGIQETQYF. The DNA for the CDR3 is TGCGCCAGCAGCTTGACCCCCAGAGTATTCGGTATACAAGAGACCCAGTACTTC.

Concerning this clonotype itself: At one end, the junction sequence differs from germline, possibly due to a read error. The gene calls are TRBV5-1 and TRBJ2-1; tentatively, D is TRBD2 (6 bases). Germline lookup yields CDR1 SGHRS and CDR2 YFSETQ. The CDR3 runs 16 residues. The CDR3 sequence: CASSPSLADSYNEQLF. In DNA form, the CDR3 reads TGCGCCAGCAGCCCCTCTTTAGCGGACTCCTACAATGAGCAGCTCTTC.

This chain links TRBV20-1 with TRBJ2-7; D is undetermined. The V gene's germline CDR1 is DFQATT and CDR2 SNEGSKA (reference sequence). This CDR3 is 10 amino acids long. Trimming took 5 bases from V and 8 from J, leaving 10 bases between them. CDR3 nucleotide sequence: TGCAGTGCTGAATCTAAAAAGCAGTACTTC. Its translation: CSAESKKQYF.

The V call is TRBV14, the J call TRBJ2-3, with 9 bases identical to TRBD2. V was pared by 4 bases and J by 6 bases, with 8 bases of the junction left unmatched. The CDR3 covers 15 residues. The V gene's germline CDR1 is SGHDN and CDR2 FVKESK. The CDR3 loop reads CASSPFSGRADTQYF. The CDR3 nucleotides are TGTGCCAGCAGCCCCTTTAGCGGGAGAGCGGATACGCAGTATTTT.

This clonotype is medium-sized. The V gene is TRBV9, the J gene TRBJ1-6; D not resolved. CDR1 is SGDLS, CDR2 YYNGEE, per germline. Trimming pared 3 bases from V and 7 bases from J, leaving 5 bases between. The CDR3 runs 12 residues. The CDR3: CASSGPNSPLHF. The CDR3 DNA reads TGTGCCAGCAGCGGGCCAAATTCACCCCTCCACTTT.

The V call is TRBV2, the J call TRBJ2-2; 8 positions agree with TRBD2. The CDR3 contains 15 residues. The germline gives CDR1 SNHLY, CDR2 FYNNEI. Losses at the gene ends were 4 bases for V and 4 bases for J; bases not matched to a gene: 5. CDR3 sequence reads: CASSVTSGFTGELFF. For the CDR3, the DNA is TGTGCCAGCAGTGTAACTAGCGGTTTCACCGGGGAGCTGTTTTTT.

V usage is TRBV6-5 and J usage is TRBJ1-3; maybe TRBD1 (6 bases). Germline values: CDR1 MNHEY, CDR2 SVGAGI. This CDR3 region has 15 residues. Trimming shortened V by 2 bases and J by 7 bases, and 15 bases separated the two germline ends. CDR3 protein: CASSYTQGIGNTIYF. DNA for the CDR3: TGTGCCAGCAGTTACACCCAGGGGATAGGTAACACCATATATTTT.

The chain carries TRBV10-3 and TRBJ1-2; D not resolved. V lost 7 bases and J lost 3, with 9 bases in between. CDR3 length equals 12 residues. Germline V CDR1 and CDR2: ENHRY, SYGVKD. The CDR3 region is CAITERDYGYTF. The CDR3 DNA follows: TGTGCCATCACCGAGAGGGACTATGGCTACACCTTC.

The V call is TRBV6-2 or TRBV6-3, the J call TRBJ1-1, with no clear D. Germline V gene lookup returns CDR1 MNHEY and CDR2 SVGEGT. Trimming pared 2 bases from V and 0 bases from J, leaving 7 bases between. The CDR3 is 14 amino acids. The CDR3, as DNA: TGTGCCAGCAGTTACAGGAGGATGAACACTGAAGCTTTCTTT. This codes for CASSYRRMNTEAFF.

V gene TRBV28 combines with J gene TRBJ1-1; D gene uncertain. This CDR3 contains 13 residues. The germline CDR1 and CDR2 sequences are MDHEN and SYDVKM. Trimming stripped 5 bases from V and 4 bases from J, with 11 bases between. The CDR3 nucleotides read TGTGCCAGCAGTCTTGGAAGTCGCACTGAAGCTTTCTTT. It is translated as CASSLGSRTEAFF.

V gene TRBV11-2 combines with J gene TRBJ1-2; no reliable D call. Between the trimmed V and J ends, which lost 1 base and 8 bases, there was a span of 8 bases. The CDR3 extends over 12 amino acids. Germline values: CDR1 SGHAT, CDR2 FQNNGV. The DNA of the CDR3 is TGTGCCAGCAGCTTAGCCGCGGGGGGCTACACCTTC. It translates to CASSLAAGGYTF.

This clonotype was seen more than once but under ten times. This chain connects TRBV28 to TRBJ1-1; D uncertain. Germline values: CDR1 MDHEN, CDR2 SYDVKM. This CDR3 contains 14 residues. V lost 5 bases and J 3 bases, leaving 13 bases between the germline ends. This CDR3 is CASSPPTTYTEAFF. In nucleotides, the CDR3 is TGTGCCAGCAGTCCCCCGACCACTTACACTGAAGCTTTCTTT. Supplemented by reference TRBV28 and TRBJ1-1, the full variable domain reads DVKVTQSSRYLVKRTGEKVFLECVQDMDHENMFWYRQDPGLGLRLIYFSYDVKMKEKGDIPEGYSVSREKKERFSLILESASTNQTSMYLCASSPPTTYTEAFFGQGTRLTVV.

In this sample, this clonotype turned up many times. The chain uses TRBV7-9 and TRBJ2-1, with TRBD2 matching over 10 bases. In germline, CDR1 is SEHNR, CDR2 FQNEAQ (reference sequence). J lost 5 bases, V lost 5 bases, and 9 bases had no gene match. The CDR3 has 16 residues. Here the CDR3 reads CASSDRLAGLNNEQFF. The CDR3 bases are TGTGCCAGCAGCGACCGACTAGCGGGTCTAAACAATGAGCAGTTCTTC.